Below are 8 T cell receptor beta chains sequenced from a single sample in a study of control samples from healthy donors and cancer patients. The assay was immunoSEQ multiplex PCR, and TCRdb's table has in-frame clones only and misses some. Among 98,000 or so clones listed, roughly three quarters were seen once. Sequencing was done on a sample of blood. These TCRs come from a woman aged 30 to 39 in good health.

The V call is TRBV7-2, the J call TRBJ2-4; D not certain. The CDR3 extends over 14 amino acids. Trimming removed 8 bases at V and 2 bases at J, with 13 bases between. Germline lookup yields CDR1 SGHTA and CDR2 FQGNSA. The CDR3 sequence: CASAAVDTKNIQYF. CDR3 nucleotide sequence: TGTGCCAGCGCGGCAGTCGATACCAAAAACATTCAGTACTTC.

This clone was seen once. V usage is TRBV12-5 and J usage is TRBJ1-2, with D uncertain. This CDR3 spans 13 amino acids. V lost 1 base and J 4 bases, leaving 7 bases between the germline ends. In germline, CDR1 is LGHNT, CDR2 FRNRAP. The CDR3 DNA follows: TGTGCTAGTGGTTTGGCGGGGATCTATGGCTACACCTTC. Amino acids: CASGLAGIYGYTF. Complete variable domain (other parts from reference TRBV12-5 and TRBJ1-2): DARVTQTPRHKVTEMGQEVTMRCQPILGHNTVFWYRQTMMQGLELLAYFRNRAPLDDSGMPKDRFSAEMPDATLATLKIQPSEPRDSAVYFCASGLAGIYGYTFGSGTRLTVV.

The rearrangement links TRBV11-2 to TRBJ2-7; the D gene could be TRBD1 or TRBD2 (5 bases each). Germline CDR1 SGHAT, CDR2 FQNNGV. With 5 bases removed from V and 5 bases from J, the gap between germline ends came to 19 bases. This CDR3 is built from 15 residues. In nucleotides, the CDR3 is TGTGCCAGCAGCACCCGACAGTCTGGAGGTGACGAGCAGTACTTC. This gives the protein CASSTRQSGGDEQYF.

V usage is TRBV12-3 or TRBV12-4 and J usage is TRBJ1-5; no clear D gene. The V gene lost 5 bases and the J gene lost 9 bases, with 8 bases spanning the gap. CDR3 length: 11 amino acids. The CDR3 DNA is TGTGCCAGCAGTGGGGTCGGGCCCCAGCATTTT. It encodes CASSGVGPQHF.

The chain has TRBV30 and TRBJ2-3; D gene uncertain. The germline V gene has CDR1 GTSNPN and CDR2 SVGIG (reference sequence). The length of the CDR3 is 14 residues. V dropped 0 bases and J dropped 1 base, with 8 bases sitting between them. The CDR3 protein is CAWSVDHGTDTQYF. Here the CDR3 DNA reads TGTGCCTGGAGTGTCGATCACGGCACAGATACGCAGTATTTT. The full variable domain, its missing parts supplied by reference TRBV30 and TRBJ2-3, is SQTIHQWPATLVQPVGSPLSLECTVEGTSNPNLYWYRQAAGRGLQLLFYSVGIGQISSEVPQNLSASRPQDRQFILSSKKLLLSDSGFYLCAWSVDHGTDTQYFGPGTRLTVL.

The gene calls are TRBV7-8 and TRBJ1-1; D gene uncertain. This CDR3 region has 14 residues. The V end was cut by 0 bases, the J end by 0 bases, with 5 bases between. In germline, CDR1 is SGHVS, CDR2 FQNEAQ. The DNA of the CDR3 is TGTGCCAGCAGCTTAGCGGATCTGAACACTGAAGCTTTCTTT. Its translation: CASSLADLNTEAFF.

The rearrangement uses TRBV5-6 and TRBJ1-2; D might be TRBD1 (5 bases). Per germline, CDR1 SGHDT and CDR2 YYEEEE. V was cut by 1 base and J by 7 bases, with 17 bases left in between. The CDR3 is 15 amino acids. CDR3 nucleotides: TGTGCCAGCAGCTTGACAACGGGGCAGGGTAGTGGCTACACCTTC. Its translation is CASSLTTGQGSGYTF.

The rearrangement links TRBV15 to TRBJ2-5; unclear D gene. Germline V CDR1 and CDR2: LNHNV, YYDKDF (reference sequence). The CDR3 consists of 13 residues. V was pared by 0 bases and J by 5 bases, with 7 bases between. The CDR3 region has the DNA TGTGCCACCAGCAGAGATTCGTGGGAGACCCAGTACTTC. Its protein product is CATSRDSWETQYF.